Listed below are T cell receptor beta chains from one sample, sequenced in a study of brain T cells in children with intractable seizures. Sequencing used immunoSEQ multiplex PCR; TCRdb keeps in-frame clones, though not all of them. The sample carries 300,000 to 400,000 clones, nearly 95% recorded once. The sequencing here drew on peripheral blood, taken around 5 months after surgery. The origin of the receptors is a boy under two years old with tuberous sclerosis and intractable seizures. The CDR3 runs from the conserved cysteine through the conserved F or W. Fields, in order: V gene, clone size, D gene, J gene, CDR3 DNA, CDR3 protein. The D gene is left open where the match is weak. A clone size is listed for some rows: how often the clone was seen (once, few, many), or a class if it is expanded.

v_gene: TRBV11-2; abundance: .; d_gene: .; j_gene: TRBJ1-1; CDR3nt: TGTGCCAGCAGCTTAGAATCTTGGAACACTGAAGCTTTCTTT; CDR3aa: CASSLESWNTEAFF
v_gene: TRBV5-1; abundance: .; d_gene: .; j_gene: TRBJ2-3; CDR3nt: TGCGCCAGCAGCGCAGTAGGGGAAGGGGGCACAGATACGCAGTATTTT; CDR3aa: CASSAVGEGGTDTQYF
v_gene: TRBV2; abundance: .; d_gene: TRBD1; j_gene: TRBJ1-6; CDR3nt: TGTGCCAGCAGTCTTCGGGACAGCTCCTATAATTCACCCCTCCACTTT; CDR3aa: CASSLRDSSYNSPLHF
v_gene: TRBV10-3; abundance: .; d_gene: .; j_gene: TRBJ2-3; CDR3nt: TGTGCCATCAGTGAGATTGAGGGGAAGAGCACAGATACGCAGTATTTT; CDR3aa: CAISEIEGKSTDTQYF
v_gene: TRBV9; abundance: .; d_gene: .; j_gene: TRBJ2-5; CDR3nt: TGTGCCAGCAGCCCGGAAGGGATGAGGGAGACCCAGTACTTC; CDR3aa: CASSPEGMRETQYF
v_gene: TRBV28; abundance: .; d_gene: .; j_gene: TRBJ1-1; CDR3nt: TGTGCCAGCAGTGCCCCAGGCGGTGTCCCTGAAGCTTTCTTT; CDR3aa: CASSAPGGVPEAFF
v_gene: TRBV3-1/TRBV3-2; abundance: .; d_gene: .; j_gene: TRBJ2-5; CDR3nt: TGTGCCAGCAGCCAACTGGGGGGGCTAGAAGAGACCCAGTACTTC; CDR3aa: CASSQLGGLEETQYF
v_gene: TRBV6-1; abundance: .; d_gene: .; j_gene: TRBJ1-1; CDR3nt: TGTGCCAGCAGTGAAGCGCTTTACCGAGGTAAGGGCACTGAAGCTTTCTTT; CDR3aa: CASSEALYRGKGTEAFF
v_gene: TRBV10-3; abundance: .; d_gene: .; j_gene: TRBJ1-2; CDR3nt: TGTGCCATCAGTGAGTCTTCAGCGCAGACTCGTGGCTATGGCTACACCTTC; CDR3aa: CAISESSAQTRGYGYTF
v_gene: TRBV19; abundance: .; d_gene: TRBD2; j_gene: TRBJ2-1; CDR3nt: TGTGCCCGGGGGGGAGGGTCCTACAATGAGCAGTTCTTC; CDR3aa: CARGGGSYNEQFF
v_gene: TRBV9; abundance: .; d_gene: .; j_gene: TRBJ2-3; CDR3nt: TGTGCCAGCAGCGTAACGACTCCCGACACAGATACGCAGTATTTT; CDR3aa: CASSVTTPDTDTQYF
v_gene: TRBV5-4; abundance: .; d_gene: .; j_gene: TRBJ2-1; CDR3nt: TGTGCCAGCAGCTCACCATCAGACAATGAGCAGTTCTTC; CDR3aa: CASSSPSDNEQFF
v_gene: TRBV19; abundance: .; d_gene: TRBD1; j_gene: TRBJ2-4; CDR3nt: TGTGCCAGTAAAACCGATGACAGGGACCTAAACATTCAGTACTTC; CDR3aa: CASKTDDRDLNIQYF
v_gene: TRBV30; abundance: .; d_gene: TRBD2; j_gene: TRBJ2-7; CDR3nt: TGTGCCTGGGCAACGGGGGGGGGAATCTCCTACGAGCAGTACTTC; CDR3aa: CAWATGGGISYEQYF
v_gene: TRBV7-9; abundance: .; d_gene: TRBD1; j_gene: TRBJ1-3; CDR3nt: TGTGCCAGCAGCTTAGGTGTTGGGACAGCCAAATATTTT; CDR3aa: CASSLGVGTAKYF
v_gene: TRBV4-1; abundance: .; d_gene: .; j_gene: TRBJ2-5; CDR3nt: TGCGCCAGCAGCCAACCGGAAGCCCCTCGGGAGACCCAGTACTTC; CDR3aa: CASSQPEAPRETQYF
v_gene: TRBV2; abundance: .; d_gene: .; j_gene: TRBJ2-1; CDR3nt: TGTGCCAGCAGCGCCGGTTACAATGAGCAGTTCTTC; CDR3aa: CASSAGYNEQFF
v_gene: TRBV7-9; abundance: .; d_gene: .; j_gene: TRBJ1-2; CDR3nt: TGTGCCAGCAGCTTCCAGGATGGCTACACCTTC; CDR3aa: CASSFQDGYTF
v_gene: TRBV10-3; abundance: few; d_gene: .; j_gene: TRBJ2-1; CDR3nt: TGTGCCATCACTCCGACGGGGGCGGGAGATGGGAATGAGCAGTTCTTC; CDR3aa: CAITPTGAGDGNEQFF
v_gene: TRBV30; abundance: .; d_gene: .; j_gene: TRBJ1-3; CDR3nt: TGTGCCTGGAGACCCAGGGCAGGGTCCCGATTAGCCTCTGGAAACACCATATATTTT; CDR3aa: CAWRPRAGSRLASGNTIYF
v_gene: TRBV12-3/TRBV12-4; abundance: .; d_gene: .; j_gene: TRBJ1-1; CDR3nt: TGTGCCAGCACCCCCTGGGGGGGAGCTTTCTTT; CDR3aa: CASTPWGGAFF
v_gene: TRBV4-1; abundance: .; d_gene: TRBD2; j_gene: TRBJ2-1; CDR3nt: TGCGCCAGCAGCCGGGGGACTAGAGGAGGGGGATTCCATGAGCAGTTCTTC; CDR3aa: CASSRGTRGGGFHEQFF
v_gene: TRBV5-7; abundance: .; d_gene: TRBD1; j_gene: TRBJ1-2; CDR3nt: TGTGCCAGCAGCTTGGCCAGGGGGGTCTTTACCTATGGCTACACCTTC; CDR3aa: CASSLARGVFTYGYTF
v_gene: TRBV9; abundance: .; d_gene: TRBD1; j_gene: TRBJ1-6; CDR3nt: TGTGCCAGCAGCGTACTGGGGGACAGCGGTAATTCACCCCTCCACTTT; CDR3aa: CASSVLGDSGNSPLHF
v_gene: TRBV19; abundance: once; d_gene: .; j_gene: TRBJ2-2; CDR3nt: TGTGCCAGTAGTATAGTAGCAGTCCCGGGGGAGCTGTTTTTT; CDR3aa: CASSIVAVPGELFF
v_gene: TRBV19; abundance: .; d_gene: .; j_gene: TRBJ1-1; CDR3nt: TGTGCCAGTACTAGGTACGGGAACACTGAAGCTTTCTTT; CDR3aa: CASTRYGNTEAFF
v_gene: TRBV6-5; abundance: once; d_gene: .; j_gene: TRBJ1-2; CDR3nt: TGTGCCAGCCGAATTGGGGGGGCAGCTAACTATGGCTACACCTTC; CDR3aa: CASRIGGAANYGYTF
v_gene: TRBV29-1; abundance: .; d_gene: .; j_gene: TRBJ2-2; CDR3nt: TGCAGCGTTGCCGAGGCCACCGGGGAGCTGTTTTTT; CDR3aa: CSVAEATGELFF
v_gene: TRBV30; abundance: .; d_gene: .; j_gene: TRBJ1-5; CDR3nt: TGTGCCTGGAGCGATCGGAACAGGGACAATCAGCCCCAGCATTTT; CDR3aa: CAWSDRNRDNQPQHF